Below, one TCR beta chain is given with its context. The data are from a study of blood T cell repertoires in COVID-19. Profiling relied on immunoSEQ multiplex PCR, and the TCRdb table lists in-frame clones only, not all of them. This sample has fewer than 500,000 clones, with around 84% found just once. The CDR3 spans 13 residues. The V and J ends lost 6 bases and 5 bases respectively, with 13 bases between them. The chain is built from TRBV12-3 or TRBV12-4 and TRBJ2-5; D call uncertain. The TCR comes from a human donor with acute or convalescent COVID-19. The donor label of this sample is uncertain. The sample comprised peripheral blood. The CDR3 DNA sequence: TGTGCCAGCAGGCCGAGCCGCCCGGAGACCCAGTACTTC. The encoded protein is CASRPSRPETQYF.